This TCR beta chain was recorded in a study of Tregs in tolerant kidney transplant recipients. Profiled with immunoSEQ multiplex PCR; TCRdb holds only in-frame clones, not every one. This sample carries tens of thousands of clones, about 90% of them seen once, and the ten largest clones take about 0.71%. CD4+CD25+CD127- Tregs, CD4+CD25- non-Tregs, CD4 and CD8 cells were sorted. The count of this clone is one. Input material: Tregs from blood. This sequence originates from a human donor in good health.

CDR3 nucleotide sequence: TGTGCCAGTAGTATCCGTTTGGGGGGGAAAAACATTCAGTACTTC. It codes for CASSIRLGGKNIQYF. This rearrangement joins TRBV19 to TRBJ2-4, with TRBD2 matching 7 bases. The J segment lost 4 bases and the V segment lost 3 bases, leaving 6 bases of the junction unmatched. The CDR3 runs 15 residues. Germline V gives CDR1 LNHDA, CDR2 SQIVND (reference sequence).